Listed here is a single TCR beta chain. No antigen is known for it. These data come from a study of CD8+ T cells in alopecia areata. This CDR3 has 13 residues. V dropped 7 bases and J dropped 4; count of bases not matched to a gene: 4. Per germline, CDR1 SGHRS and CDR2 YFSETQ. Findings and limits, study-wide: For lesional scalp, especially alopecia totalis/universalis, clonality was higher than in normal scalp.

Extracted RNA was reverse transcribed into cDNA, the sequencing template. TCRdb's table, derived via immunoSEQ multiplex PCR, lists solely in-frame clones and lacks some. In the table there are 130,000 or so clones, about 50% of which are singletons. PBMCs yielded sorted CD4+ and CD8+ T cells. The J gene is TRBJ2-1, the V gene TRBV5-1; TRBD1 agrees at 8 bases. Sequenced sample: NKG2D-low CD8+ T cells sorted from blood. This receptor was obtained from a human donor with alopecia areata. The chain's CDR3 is CASRGTGYNEQFF. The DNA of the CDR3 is TGCGCCAGCCGGGGGACAGGTTACAATGAGCAGTTCTTC.